Presented here are 6 T cell receptor beta chains from one specimen sequenced in a study of blood T cells in healthy people across ages. The authors ran a second PCR of roughly 6 to 11 cycles using a sample-barcoded 5' primer and a J-beta primer mix. From the 5' RACE reads, TCRdb called clonotypes with MiXCR, one entry per CDR3 protein. The table lists over 550,000 distinct CDR3 sequences, 25% to 30% of them singletons. Sequenced sample: blood. These receptors originate from an elderly woman in good health.

V usage is TRBV20-1 and J usage is TRBJ1-1; D remains unclear. The CDR3 length is 14 residues. V lost 3 bases, J lost 1 base, and 12 bases lay in between. Germline V lookup: CDR1 DFQATT, CDR2 SNEGSKA (reference sequence). DNA for the CDR3: TGCAGTGCTAGCCCGGGGTCTCAGAACACTGAAGCTTTCTTT. Its protein is CSASPGSQNTEAFF.

This clonotype was counted many times. The chain uses TRBV6-5 and TRBJ2-5; the D gene is possibly TRBD2 (6 bases). Trimming pared 6 bases from V and 5 bases from J, leaving 16 bases between. Germline CDR1 reads MNHEY; CDR2 reads SVGAGI. CDR3 length: 14 residues. The CDR3, as DNA: TGTGCCAGCAGGGGGGGTTGGGGAACGGAGACCCAGTACTTC. This encodes CASRGGWGTETQYF.

This clonotype was found a few times. An end of the junction differs from the germline gene, which may be a read error. The chain recombines TRBV7-2 with TRBJ1-5; unclear D gene. Germline assignment: CDR1 SGHTA and CDR2 FQGNSA. This CDR3 is 15 amino acids long. This CDR3 is CAGSPGQASNQPQHF. CDR3 coding DNA: TGTGCCGGCAGCCCCGGGCAGGCTAGCAATCAGCCCCAGCATTTT.

The chain joins TRBV6-1 to TRBJ2-1; 9 nucleotides line up with TRBD1. Germline-derived CDR1 and CDR2 are MNHNS and SASEGT. V lost 8 bases to trimming and J lost 7 bases; unmatched junction nucleotides: 9. CDR3 size: 14 residues. For the CDR3, the DNA is TGTGCCAGCCAACCGGGACAGGGTGTAAATGAGCAGTTCTTC. Translating gives CASQPGQGVNEQFF.

In regard to this clonotype: Its ends do not fully match the called genes, so a read error is possible. The chain uses TRBV7-2 and TRBJ2-5, with 11 bases identical to TRBD2. This CDR3 has 15 residues. Per germline, CDR1 SGHTA and CDR2 FQGNSA. CDR3 region: CASSVAGGPQETQYF. The CDR3, as DNA: TGTGCCAGCAGCGTAGCGGGAGGGCCTCAAGAGACCCAGTACTTC. Full variable domain (missing parts from reference TRBV7-2 and TRBJ2-5): GAGVSQSPSNKVTEKGKDVELRCDPISGHTALYWYRQSLGQGLEFLIYFQGNSAPDKSGLPSDRFSAERTGGSVSTLTIQRTQQEDSAVYLCASSVAGGPQETQYFGPGTRLLVL.

This clonotype was seen ten or more times. This chain links TRBV15 with TRBJ2-1; 9 nucleotides agree with TRBD2. J gave up 12 bases and V 2 bases, and 17 bases lay outside the gene matches. Germline V gene sequence: CDR1 LNHNV, CDR2 YYDKDF (reference sequence). This CDR3 is 17 amino acids long. CDR3: CATSRPASAAGGIWQFF. The CDR3 region has the DNA TGTGCCACCAGCAGACCCGCATCCGCAGCGGGGGGCATTTGGCAGTTCTTC.